This is a list of T cell receptor beta chains from one sample in a study of radiotherapy plus CTLA-4 blockade in lung cancer. Repertoires were generated with immunoSEQ multiplex PCR, while TCRdb's copy carries only in-frame clones and drops some. The sample records about 45,000 clones, less than 85% being singletons. The starting material was peripheral blood, obtained from a patient treated with radiotherapy plus ipilimumab. Receptor source: a human donor with non-small cell lung cancer who had stable disease on radiotherapy plus ipilimumab. CDR3s include the opening cysteine and the closing phenylalanine or tryptophan. D genes are given only for firm matches. Size is omitted from some rows. Given values are once, few, many or a class for expanded clones.

D gene	V gene	clone size	J gene	CDR3 DNA	CDR3 protein
TRBD1	TRBV6-1	-	TRBJ1-5	TGTGCCAGCAGCACCACCGGACAGGGTCCCCAGCCCCAGCATTTT	CASSTTGQGPQPQHF
-	TRBV28	-	TRBJ1-2	TGTGCCATCATGAAGGGAGCTTTTAACTATGGCTACACCTTC	CAIMKGAFNYGYTF
TRBD1	TRBV2	once	TRBJ1-2	TGTGCCAGCAGGGCAGGGGGCGGCTATGGCTACACCTTC	CASRAGGGYGYTF
-	TRBV7-7	-	TRBJ2-2	TGTGCCAGCAGCTTGAGGGGGGCCCACACCGGGGAGCTGTTTTTT	CASSLRGAHTGELFF
-	TRBV19	-	TRBJ1-4	TGTGCCAGTGGCCCCGGTACCAATGGGGGACTTAATGAAAAACTGTTTTTT	CASGPGTNGGLNEKLFF
-	TRBV18	-	TRBJ1-4	TGTGCCAGCTCACCGTACGCTGACGCAACTAATGAAAAACTGTTTTTT	CASSPYADATNEKLFF
-	TRBV6-4	few	TRBJ2-2	TGTGCCAGCAGTGGTGGATTGAACACCGGGGAGCTGTTTTTT	CASSGGLNTGELFF
-	TRBV19	-	TRBJ1-6	TGTGCCAGTAGTATAGCGGCCGCACCCCTCCACTTT	CASSIAAAPLHF
-	TRBV2	few	TRBJ1-6	TGTGCCAGCACCCGAGGGGAAAATAATTCACCCCTCCACTTT	CASTRGENNSPLHF
TRBD1	TRBV6-5	-	TRBJ1-2	TGTGCCAGCAGGACAGGGTTGGGCTATGGCTACACCTTC	CASRTGLGYGYTF
-	TRBV5-5	-	TRBJ1-5	TGTGCCAGCAGCTTGGTTGCCGGGTATAGCAATCAGCCCCAGCATTTT	CASSLVAGYSNQPQHF
TRBD1	TRBV5-6	-	TRBJ2-1	TGTGCCAGCAGCAGGCTAGACAGGGGCTCCTACAATGAGCAGTTCTTC	CASSRLDRGSYNEQFF
-	TRBV16	-	TRBJ1-3	TGTGCCAGCAGCCAACGGGCGGGCTCTGGAAACACCATATATTTT	CASSQRAGSGNTIYF
-	TRBV6-5	-	TRBJ1-2	TGTGCCAGCTTTGGAGGGGAACATGGCTACACCTTC	CASFGGEHGYTF
-	TRBV16	-	TRBJ2-4	TGTGCCAGCAGCCAATGGGGAGGAATAAACATTCAGTACTTC	CASSQWGGINIQYF
TRBD1	TRBV6-5	-	TRBJ2-7	TGTGCCAGCAGTCGGACAGGACAAAACTACGAGCAGTACTTC	CASSRTGQNYEQYF
TRBD1	TRBV6-5	-	TRBJ1-1	TGTGCCAGCAGTTACCACAGGGGGCGCGGCACTGAAGCTTTCTTT	CASSYHRGRGTEAFF
-	TRBV7-9	-	TRBJ1-5	TGTGCCAGCAGCTTAGCGGGTAGCAATCAGCCCCAGCATTTT	CASSLAGSNQPQHF
TRBD1	TRBV5-1	-	TRBJ2-6	TGCGCCAGCAGCTTGGAGGGACAGGGTCTGGCCGGGGCCAACGTCCTGACTTTC	CASSLEGQGLAGANVLTF
-	TRBV9	-	TRBJ2-3	TGTGCCAGCAGCATGGGGGTTATGTTCACAGATACGCAGTATTTT	CASSMGVMFTDTQYF